Below, one T cell receptor (beta chain) is given with its context. The data originate from a study of CD8 T cells in Susac syndrome. The CDR3 loop spans 11 amino acids. The V end was cut by 3 bases, the J end by 11 bases, with 10 bases between. Germline CDR1 reads MGHDK; CDR2 reads SYGVNS. An input of about 0.5 to 1 ug of RNA was subjected to reverse transcription using random hexamers. Each CDR3 protein gets one entry after TCRdb re-called the immunoSEQ multiplex PCR reads with MiXCR. The table records roughly 190,000 distinct CDR3 sequences, about 95% of them present only once. The sequence came from a human donor with Susac syndrome. Sequenced input: CD8+ T cells from PBMCs. V and J are TRBV25-1 and TRBJ1-2; possible D gene TRBD1, 5 bases. CDR3 DNA: TGTGCCAGCAGTGACCTAAGGGGATACACCTTC. Amino acids: CASSDLRGYTF.